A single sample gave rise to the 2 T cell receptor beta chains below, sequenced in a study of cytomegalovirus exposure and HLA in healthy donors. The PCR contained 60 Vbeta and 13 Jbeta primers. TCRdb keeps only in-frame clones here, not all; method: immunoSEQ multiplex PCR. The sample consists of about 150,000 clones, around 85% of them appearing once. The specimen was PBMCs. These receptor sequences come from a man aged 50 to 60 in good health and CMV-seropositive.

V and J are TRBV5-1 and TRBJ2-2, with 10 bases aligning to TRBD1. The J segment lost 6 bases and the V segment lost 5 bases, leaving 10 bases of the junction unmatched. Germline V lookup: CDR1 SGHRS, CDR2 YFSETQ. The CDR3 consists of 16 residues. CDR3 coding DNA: TGCGCCAGCAGGAGCTCCGGGACAGGGGTGGCCGGGGAGCTGTTTTTT. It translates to CASRSSGTGVAGELFF. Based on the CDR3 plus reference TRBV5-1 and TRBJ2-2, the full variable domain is KAGVTQTPRYLIKTRGQQVTLSCSPISGHRSVSWYQQTPGQGLQFLFEYFSETQRNKGNFPGRFSGRQFSNSRSEMNVSTLELGDSALYLCASRSSGTGVAGELFFGEGSRLTVL.

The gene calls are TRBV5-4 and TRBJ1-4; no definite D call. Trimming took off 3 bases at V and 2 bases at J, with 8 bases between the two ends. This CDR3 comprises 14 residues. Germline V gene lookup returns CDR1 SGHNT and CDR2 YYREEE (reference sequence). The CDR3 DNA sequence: TGTGCCAGCAGCTCGACACTGACTAATGAAAAACTGTTTTTT. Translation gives CASSSTLTNEKLFF. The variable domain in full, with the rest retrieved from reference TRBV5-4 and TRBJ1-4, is ETGVTQSPTHLIKTRGQQVTLRCSSQSGHNTVSWYQQALGQGPQFIFQYYREEENGRGNFPPRFSGLQFPNYSSELNVNALELDDSALYLCASSSTLTNEKLFFGSGTQLSVL.